The following is a T cell receptor beta chain sequence with its context. Its antigen is undetermined. The junction and the germline gene differ at one end; a read error may be behind it. The data stem from a study of T cells after yellow fever vaccination. The overall study: Preparation used SMART-Seq v4 Ultra Low Input for the low-cell-number fractions.

Via MiXCR, TCRdb re-called the 5' RACE reads, giving one row per CDR3 protein. The profile shows approximately 170,000 distinct CDR3 sequences, approximately 11% of them singletons. The CDR3 has 10 residues. Study-level points and caveats: Booster sampling recovered most clones from primary vaccination (under 97% CD4, around 90% CD8). It was a small share of clonotypes that appeared in both CD4 and CD8 compartments.

This rearrangement joins TRBV23-1 to TRBJ2-1; TRBD2 aligns across 9 bases. TRBV23-1 has ORF status, its function being uncertain. The source was CD8+ T cells sorted from PBMCs, collected 15 days after the yellow fever booster vaccination. This receptor was obtained from a man aged 18 to 30 who received the YFV17D yellow fever vaccine. The CDR3 loop is CASSRTSASF. Here the CDR3 DNA reads TGCGCCAGCTCCAGGACTAGCGCGAGCTTC.